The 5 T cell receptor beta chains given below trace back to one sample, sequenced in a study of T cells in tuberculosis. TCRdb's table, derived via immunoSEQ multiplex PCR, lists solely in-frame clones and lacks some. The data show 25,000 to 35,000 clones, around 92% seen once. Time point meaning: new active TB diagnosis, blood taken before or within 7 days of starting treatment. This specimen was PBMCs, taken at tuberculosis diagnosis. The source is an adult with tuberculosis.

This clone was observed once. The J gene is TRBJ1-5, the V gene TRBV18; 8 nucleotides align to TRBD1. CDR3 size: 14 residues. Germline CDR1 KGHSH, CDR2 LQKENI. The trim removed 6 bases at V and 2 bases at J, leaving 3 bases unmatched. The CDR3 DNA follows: TGTGCCAGCTCGACGGACAGGGGCAATCAGCCCCAGCATTTT. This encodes CASSTDRGNQPQHF.

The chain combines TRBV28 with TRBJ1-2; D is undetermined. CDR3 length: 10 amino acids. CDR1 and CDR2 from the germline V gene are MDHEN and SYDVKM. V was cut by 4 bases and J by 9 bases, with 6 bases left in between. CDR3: CASSSGSYTF. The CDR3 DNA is TGTGCCAGCAGTTCTGGCAGCTACACCTTC.

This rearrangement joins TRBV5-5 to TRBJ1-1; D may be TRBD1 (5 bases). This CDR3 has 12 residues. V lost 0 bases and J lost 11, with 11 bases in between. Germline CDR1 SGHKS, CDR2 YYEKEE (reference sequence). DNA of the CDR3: TGTGCCAGCAGCTTGGTAGGGGTTCAGGCTTTCTTT. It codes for CASSLVGVQAFF.

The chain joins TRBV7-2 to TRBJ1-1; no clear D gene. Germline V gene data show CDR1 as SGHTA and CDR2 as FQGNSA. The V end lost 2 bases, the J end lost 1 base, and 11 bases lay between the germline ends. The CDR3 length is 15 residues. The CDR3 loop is CASSLSTGWNTEAFF. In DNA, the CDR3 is TGTGCCAGCAGCTTATCCACCGGGTGGAACACTGAAGCTTTCTTT.

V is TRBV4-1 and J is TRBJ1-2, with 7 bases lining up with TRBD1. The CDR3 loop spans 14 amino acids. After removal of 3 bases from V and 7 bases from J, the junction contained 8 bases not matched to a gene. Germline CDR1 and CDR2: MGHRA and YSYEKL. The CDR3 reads CASSHTGERSGYTF. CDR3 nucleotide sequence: TGCGCCAGCAGCCATACAGGGGAGCGAAGTGGCTACACCTTC.